This TCR beta chain was identified during a study of blood T cell repertoires in COVID-19. Study in general: Spain, Italy and the United States supplied samples that represented acute and convalescent COVID-19. Nucleic acid was either cDNA or gDNA, and it came from T cells, B-cell-depleted T cells, or PBMCs.

As handled by the study authors: Scientists estimated how many nucleated cells there were by amplifying reference gene primers. Some clones are missing from TCRdb's copy, which holds only in-frame ones; the method was immunoSEQ multiplex PCR. V, J and clone size were drawn from that table, and D and trimming were deduced from the DNA. The sample holds under 300,000 clones, 75% to 85% seen once. Between the trimmed V and J ends, which lost 7 bases and 6 bases, there was a span of 15 bases. The CDR3 runs to 14 residues. Looked up from germline, CDR1 is LNHDA and CDR2 is SQIVND (reference sequence). Sequenced sample: peripheral blood. This sequence originates from a woman aged 60-70 years with active or convalescent COVID-19. The chain couples TRBV19 to TRBJ2-2; maybe TRBD2 (5 bases). CDR3 sequence reads: CASNINRRAGELFF. Here the CDR3 DNA reads TGTGCCAGTAACATTAACCGGCGGGCCGGGGAGCTGTTTTTT.